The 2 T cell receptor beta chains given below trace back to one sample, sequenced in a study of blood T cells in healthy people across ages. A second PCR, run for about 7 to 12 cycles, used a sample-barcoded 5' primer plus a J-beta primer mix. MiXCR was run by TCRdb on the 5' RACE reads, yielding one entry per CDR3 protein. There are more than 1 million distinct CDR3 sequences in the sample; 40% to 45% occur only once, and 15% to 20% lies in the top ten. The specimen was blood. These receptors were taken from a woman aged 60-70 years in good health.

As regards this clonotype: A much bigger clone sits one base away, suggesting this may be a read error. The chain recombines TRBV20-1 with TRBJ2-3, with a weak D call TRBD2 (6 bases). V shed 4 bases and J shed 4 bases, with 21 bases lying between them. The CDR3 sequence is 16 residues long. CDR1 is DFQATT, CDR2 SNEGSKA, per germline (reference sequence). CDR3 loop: CSAILWGGTSSDTQYF. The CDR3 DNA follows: TGCAGTGCTATCCTCTGGGGCGGCACTAGCTCAGATACGCAGTATTTT.

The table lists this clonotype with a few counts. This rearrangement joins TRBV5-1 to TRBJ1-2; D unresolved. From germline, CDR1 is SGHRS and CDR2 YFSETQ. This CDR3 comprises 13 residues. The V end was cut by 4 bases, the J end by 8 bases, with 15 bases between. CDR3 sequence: CASSMGGVGGYTF. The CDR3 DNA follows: TGCGCCAGCAGCATGGGCGGGGTCGGCGGCTACACCTTC. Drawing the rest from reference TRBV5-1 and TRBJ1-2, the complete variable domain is KAGVTQTPRYLIKTRGQQVTLSCSPISGHRSVSWYQQTPGQGLQFLFEYFSETQRNKGNFPGRFSGRQFSNSRSEMNVSTLELGDSALYLCASSMGGVGGYTFGSGTRLTVV.